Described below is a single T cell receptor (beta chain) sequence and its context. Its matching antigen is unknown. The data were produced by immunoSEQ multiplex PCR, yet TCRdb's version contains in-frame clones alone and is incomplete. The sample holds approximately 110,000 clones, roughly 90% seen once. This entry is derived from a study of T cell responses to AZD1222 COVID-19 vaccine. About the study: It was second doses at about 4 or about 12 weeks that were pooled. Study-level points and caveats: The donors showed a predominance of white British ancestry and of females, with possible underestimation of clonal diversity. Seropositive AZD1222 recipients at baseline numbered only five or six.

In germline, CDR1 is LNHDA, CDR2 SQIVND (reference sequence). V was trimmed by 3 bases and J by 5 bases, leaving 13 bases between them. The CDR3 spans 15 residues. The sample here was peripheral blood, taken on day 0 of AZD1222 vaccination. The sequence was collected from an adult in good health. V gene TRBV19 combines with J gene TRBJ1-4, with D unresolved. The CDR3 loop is CASSMRNQGNEKLFF. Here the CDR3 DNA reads TGTGCCAGTAGTATGAGAAACCAAGGAAATGAAAAACTGTTTTTT. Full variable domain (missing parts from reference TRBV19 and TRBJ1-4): DGGITQSPKYLFRKEGQNVTLSCEQNLNHDAMYWYRQDPGQGLRLIYYSQIVNDFQKGDIAEGYSVSREKKESFPLTVTSAQKNPTAFYLCASSMRNQGNEKLFFGSGTQLSVL.